The 4 T cell receptor beta chains listed next were all sequenced from one sample in a study of blood T cells in healthy people across ages (dated by TCRdb to 2013 to 2016). The library was prepared using 5' RACE. TCRdb records Illumina HiSeq 2500 as the sequencer. A second roughly 7 to 11 cycle PCR used a sample-barcoded 5' primer and a J-beta primer mix. Clones were called with MiXCR by TCRdb after fastp trimmed the public reads at Q25, and only in-frame beta chains were retained. Rows with a matching CDR3 protein are joined into one entry that keeps the most common DNA and genes. In all, the sample holds under 800,000 distinct CDR3 sequences, and approximately 43% of those were seen once. The ten largest clones represent 20% to 25% of the sample. Sample: blood. The receptors shown here come from a woman aged 55-69 years in good health.

With regard to this clonotype: A much larger clonotype is one base distant, so this may be a read error. The chain joins TRBV11-1 to TRBJ2-1, with 7 positions matching TRBD2. The DNA end is a closer match to TRBJ2-7, so the J assignment may be wrong. CDR1 SGHAT and CDR2 FQDESV come from the germline V gene (reference sequence). The CDR3 sequence is 16 residues long. The CDR3 spells CASSLARGSSYNEQYF. The CDR3 DNA follows: TGTGCCAGCAGCTTAGCTCGCGGGAGCTCCTACAATGAGCAGTACTTC.

This clonotype occurred a few times. V is TRBV6-2 or TRBV6-3 and J is TRBJ2-7; 15 positions agree with TRBD2. CDR1 and CDR2 (germline): MNHEY, SVGEGT. The CDR3 has 16 residues. V lost 5 bases and J lost 3; bases outside the gene matches: 5. Written as DNA, the CDR3 is TGTGCCAGCAGTCCTCGGACTAGCGGGAGGGTCTACGAGCAGTACTTC. Translation gives CASSPRTSGRVYEQYF.

This clonotype has at least ten counts. The rearrangement links TRBV29-1 to TRBJ2-1; TRBD2 aligns across 14 bases. This CDR3 spans 15 amino acids. The V gene's germline CDR1 is SQVTM and CDR2 ANQGSEA. V shed 7 bases and J 9 bases; nucleotides not matched to a gene: 11. The chain's CDR3 is CSGDPGLAGEGEQFF. The CDR3 DNA follows: TGCAGCGGTGATCCGGGACTAGCGGGGGAGGGTGAGCAGTTCTTC.

The chain recombines TRBV20-1 with TRBJ2-7; D might be TRBD1 or TRBD2, each matching 5 bases. V was clipped by 6 bases and J by 2 bases, with 17 bases between them. Germline V gives CDR1 DFQATT, CDR2 SNEGSKA (reference sequence). The CDR3 extends over 14 amino acids. CDR3 region: CSATDGDGPYEQYF. CDR3 nucleotides: TGCAGTGCAACGGACGGGGACGGGCCCTACGAGCAGTACTTC.